What follows describes a single T cell receptor (beta chain). This sample was taken from a study of blood T cell repertoires in COVID-19. Across the whole study: The United States, Italy and Spain supplied acute and convalescent COVID-19 samples. T cells, B-cell-depleted T cells, or PBMCs provided the cDNA or gDNA that served as material.

Source study methods: Amplified reference gene primers provided the basis for estimating nucleated cell counts. Assay: immunoSEQ multiplex PCR; the TCRdb copy retains only in-frame clones and omits some. The V and J calls and clone size were taken over from that table, and D and trimming were inferred from the DNA. The table lists under 200,000 clones, approximately 84% of them singletons. Participant-reported clinical history was the basis for cohort assignment. The junction had 3 bases not matched to a gene; V was cut back by 2 bases and J by 3 bases. Germline-derived CDR1 and CDR2 are MNHEY and SVGAGI. The CDR3 totals 14 residues.

This sequence was found in a man between 50 and 59 years old who had recovered from COVID-19. Sequences were obtained from PBMCs or T cells enriched from blood (not recorded which). This rearrangement joins TRBV6-5 to TRBJ2-7; 8 nucleotides line up with TRBD1. In DNA form, the CDR3 reads TGTGCCAGCAGTTACGCCGGACAGGGCTACGAGCAGTACTTC. It codes for CASSYAGQGYEQYF.